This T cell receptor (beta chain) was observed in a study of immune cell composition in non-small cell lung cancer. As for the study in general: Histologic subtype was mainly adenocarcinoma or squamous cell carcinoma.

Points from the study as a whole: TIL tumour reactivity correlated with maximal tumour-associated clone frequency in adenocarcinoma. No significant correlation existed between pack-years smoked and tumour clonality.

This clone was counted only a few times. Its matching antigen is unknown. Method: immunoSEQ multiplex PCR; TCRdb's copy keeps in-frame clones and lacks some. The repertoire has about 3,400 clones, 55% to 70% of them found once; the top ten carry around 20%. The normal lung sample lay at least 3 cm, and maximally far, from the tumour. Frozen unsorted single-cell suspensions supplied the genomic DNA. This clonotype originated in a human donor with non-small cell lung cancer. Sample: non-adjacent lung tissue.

The CDR3 nucleotides read TGTGCCAGCAGCTTTGGCGGGGGGGTGCCAGATACGCAGTATTTT. As protein: CASSFGGGVPDTQYF. The V call is TRBV11-2, the J call TRBJ2-3; TRBD2 aligns across 9 bases. J was trimmed by 4 bases and V by 3 bases; bases with no gene match: 5. The germline CDR1 and CDR2 sequences are SGHAT and FQNNGV. The CDR3 contains 15 residues.